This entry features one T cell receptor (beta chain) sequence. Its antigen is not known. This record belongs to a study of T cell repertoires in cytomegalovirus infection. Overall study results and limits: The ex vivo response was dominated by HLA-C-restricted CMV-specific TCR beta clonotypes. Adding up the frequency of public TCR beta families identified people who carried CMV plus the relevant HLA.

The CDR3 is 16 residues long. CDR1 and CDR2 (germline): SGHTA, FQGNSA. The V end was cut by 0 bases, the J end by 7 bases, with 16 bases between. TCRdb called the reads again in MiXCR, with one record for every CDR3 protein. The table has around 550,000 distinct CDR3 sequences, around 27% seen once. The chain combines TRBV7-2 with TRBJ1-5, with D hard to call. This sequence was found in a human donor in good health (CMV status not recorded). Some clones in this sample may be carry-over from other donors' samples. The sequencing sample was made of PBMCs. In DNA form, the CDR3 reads TGTGCCAGCAGCTTAGCGCTTGCAGGCCACGGACAGCCCCAGCATTTT. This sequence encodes CASSLALAGHGQPQHF.